These T cell receptor beta chains were read from a single sample in a study of blood T cell repertoires in COVID-19. Clones were sequenced by immunoSEQ multiplex PCR, and TCRdb holds only the in-frame ones, with some missing. Here the sample spans some 150,000 clones, roughly 81% being singletons. Material for sequencing was peripheral blood. These receptors were taken from a human donor with acute or convalescent COVID-19. The donor label of this sample is uncertain. CDR3s include the opening cysteine and the closing phenylalanine or tryptophan. Each record gives: J gene, clone size, V gene, D gene, CDR3 DNA, CDR3 protein. D genes are given only for firm matches. For some rows the clone size is stated as once, few or many, or as a class when expanded; others skip it.

j_gene: TRBJ2-1
abundance: .
v_gene: TRBV18
d_gene: TRBD2
CDR3nt: TGTGCCAGCTCACCCAGCGGGGCTAGCGGGTACCCAAACGGGTTCTTC
CDR3aa: CASSPSGASGYPNGFF

j_gene: TRBJ1-1
abundance: .
v_gene: TRBV7-6
d_gene: .
CDR3nt: TGTGCCAGCAGCAGCAGGGGGAACACTGAAGCTTTCTTT
CDR3aa: CASSSRGNTEAFF

j_gene: TRBJ2-1
abundance: .
v_gene: TRBV27
d_gene: TRBD1
CDR3nt: TGTGCCAGCAGGGATACCGGGACAGGGGGCCACAATGAGCAGTTCTTC
CDR3aa: CASRDTGTGGHNEQFF

j_gene: TRBJ2-1
abundance: few
v_gene: TRBV6-5
d_gene: TRBD2
CDR3nt: TGTGCCAGCACAACTAGCGGAGGCTCCTACAATGAGCAGTTCTTC
CDR3aa: CASTTSGGSYNEQFF

j_gene: TRBJ1-2
abundance: few
v_gene: TRBV28
d_gene: .
CDR3nt: TGTGCCAGCAGTCCTCCAGGGACTTACGGCTACACCTTC
CDR3aa: CASSPPGTYGYTF

j_gene: TRBJ2-1
abundance: .
v_gene: TRBV7-3
d_gene: TRBD2
CDR3nt: TGTGCCAGCAGCTTGGGACTAGCGGAGTACAATGAGCAGTTCTTC
CDR3aa: CASSLGLAEYNEQFF

j_gene: TRBJ1-3
abundance: .
v_gene: TRBV7-2
d_gene: .
CDR3nt: TGTGCCAGCAGCCGAGGGTGGGACACCATATATTTT
CDR3aa: CASSRGWDTIYF

j_gene: TRBJ1-1
abundance: .
v_gene: TRBV7-3
d_gene: .
CDR3nt: TGTGCCAGCAGCTTAACCCCGGCCAGAGGGAACACTGAAGCTTTCTTT
CDR3aa: CASSLTPARGNTEAFF

j_gene: TRBJ1-4
abundance: few
v_gene: TRBV7-9
d_gene: TRBD1
CDR3nt: TGTGCCAGCAGCTCACCTCTAAGGACAGGAAATGAAAAACTGTTTTTT
CDR3aa: CASSSPLRTGNEKLFF

j_gene: TRBJ2-1
abundance: .
v_gene: TRBV6-2/TRBV6-3
d_gene: .
CDR3nt: TGTGCCAGCAGTCACTGGGACACCAGCTCCTACAATGAGCAGTTCTTC
CDR3aa: CASSHWDTSSYNEQFF

j_gene: TRBJ2-1
abundance: few
v_gene: TRBV18
d_gene: TRBD2
CDR3nt: TGTGCCAGCTCACCACAGGGACTAGCGGGCGATGAGCAGTTCTTC
CDR3aa: CASSPQGLAGDEQFF

j_gene: TRBJ1-4
abundance: .
v_gene: TRBV4-3
d_gene: TRBD1
CDR3nt: TGCGCCAGCAGCCAAGAAGGGACAGGGATGTATGAGAATGAAAAACTGTTTTTT
CDR3aa: CASSQEGTGMYENEKLFF

j_gene: TRBJ2-5
abundance: .
v_gene: TRBV6-2/TRBV6-3
d_gene: .
CDR3nt: TGTGCCAGCAGTCGCGGGCCCCAAGAGACCCAGTACTTC
CDR3aa: CASSRGPQETQYF

j_gene: TRBJ2-1
abundance: .
v_gene: TRBV7-2
d_gene: .
CDR3nt: TGTGCCAGCAGCTTAGTAGTGGGAGGCTACAATGAGCAGTTCTTC
CDR3aa: CASSLVVGGYNEQFF

j_gene: TRBJ2-2
abundance: .
v_gene: TRBV3-1/TRBV3-2
d_gene: TRBD2
CDR3nt: TGTGCCAGCAGCCCAACGCGGGGGGGGTCCGGGGAGCTGTTTTTT
CDR3aa: CASSPTRGGSGELFF

j_gene: TRBJ1-4
abundance: .
v_gene: TRBV30
d_gene: TRBD1
CDR3nt: TGTGCCTGGAGTGGATACAGGGGGCCGGGGGAAAAACTGTTTTTT
CDR3aa: CAWSGYRGPGEKLFF

j_gene: TRBJ2-3
abundance: .
v_gene: TRBV7-2
d_gene: TRBD2
CDR3nt: TGTGCCAGCAGCTTAGTTGTTAGCGGGGGGACAGATACGCAGTATTTT
CDR3aa: CASSLVVSGGTDTQYF

j_gene: TRBJ1-2
abundance: .
v_gene: TRBV19
d_gene: TRBD1
CDR3nt: TGTGCCAGTAGTATTCTGCCAGGGGGCGAGGAGGATGGCTACACCTTC
CDR3aa: CASSILPGGEEDGYTF

j_gene: TRBJ2-3
abundance: .
v_gene: TRBV18
d_gene: .
CDR3nt: TGTGCCAGCTCACCACAGCCCCAAGATACGCAGTATTTT
CDR3aa: CASSPQPQDTQYF

j_gene: TRBJ2-3
abundance: .
v_gene: TRBV7-9
d_gene: .
CDR3nt: TGTGCCAGCAGCTTAGCGCCAGGGTCAAATACGCAGTATTTT
CDR3aa: CASSLAPGSNTQYF

j_gene: TRBJ1-2
abundance: .
v_gene: TRBV10-3
d_gene: .
CDR3nt: TGTGCCATCAGTGAAAGGGGAAACTATGGCTACACCTTC
CDR3aa: CAISERGNYGYTF

j_gene: TRBJ2-6
abundance: .
v_gene: TRBV7-8
d_gene: .
CDR3nt: TGTGCCAGCAGCTTAGCGAGTGGGGCCAACGTCCTGACTTTC
CDR3aa: CASSLASGANVLTF

j_gene: TRBJ2-1
abundance: once
v_gene: TRBV5-4
d_gene: TRBD2
CDR3nt: TGTGCCAGCAGCCCCCGAGGCGGGAGGGTTCGCAATGAGCAGTTCTTC
CDR3aa: CASSPRGGRVRNEQFF

j_gene: TRBJ2-1
abundance: once
v_gene: TRBV7-9
d_gene: TRBD2
CDR3nt: TGTGCCAGCAGCCATTCTAGCGGGGGGCCAAATGAGCAGTTCTTC
CDR3aa: CASSHSSGGPNEQFF

j_gene: TRBJ2-6
abundance: .
v_gene: TRBV18
d_gene: .
CDR3nt: TGTGCCAGCTCACGGACAGCCGTCTCTGGGGCCAACGTCCTGACTTTC
CDR3aa: CASSRTAVSGANVLTF

j_gene: TRBJ1-6
abundance: few
v_gene: TRBV28
d_gene: .
CDR3nt: TGTGCCAGCAGTCCCCAGGGATCCTATAATTCACCCCTCCACTTT
CDR3aa: CASSPQGSYNSPLHF

j_gene: TRBJ1-4
abundance: .
v_gene: TRBV4-1
d_gene: .
CDR3nt: TGCGCCAGCAGCCGAGGTCTCGGAGTTAATGAAAAACTGTTTTTT
CDR3aa: CASSRGLGVNEKLFF

j_gene: TRBJ2-1
abundance: .
v_gene: TRBV29-1
d_gene: TRBD1
CDR3nt: TGCAGCGTTGAACTAGGGGGCGCCTCCGCGAATGAGCAGTTCTTC
CDR3aa: CSVELGGASANEQFF

j_gene: TRBJ1-1
abundance: .
v_gene: TRBV13
d_gene: TRBD1
CDR3nt: TGTGCCAGCAGCCGCGACAGGGGATTGAACACTGAAGCTTTCTTT
CDR3aa: CASSRDRGLNTEAFF

j_gene: TRBJ2-1
abundance: .
v_gene: TRBV7-3
d_gene: TRBD2
CDR3nt: TGTGCCAGCAGCTTGCAGCGGGGGGCCTACAATGAGCAGTTCTTC
CDR3aa: CASSLQRGAYNEQFF

j_gene: TRBJ2-1
abundance: .
v_gene: TRBV4-3
d_gene: TRBD2
CDR3nt: TGCGCCAGCAGCCAAGATAGGCTAGCGGGGGGAAATGAGCAGTTCTTC
CDR3aa: CASSQDRLAGGNEQFF

j_gene: TRBJ1-1
abundance: .
v_gene: TRBV10-3
d_gene: .
CDR3nt: TGTGCCATCAGTGAGTCGATACGGGACACTGAAGCTTTCTTT
CDR3aa: CAISESIRDTEAFF

j_gene: TRBJ1-3
abundance: .
v_gene: TRBV19
d_gene: TRBD1
CDR3nt: TGTGCCAGTAGCCCGACAGGGGGTGGAAACACCATATATTTT
CDR3aa: CASSPTGGGNTIYF

j_gene: TRBJ1-2
abundance: .
v_gene: TRBV11-2
d_gene: .
CDR3nt: TGTGCCAGCAGCTTATTCTTTACAGGAGGGGCTCGCTACACCTTC
CDR3aa: CASSLFFTGGARYTF

j_gene: TRBJ2-2
abundance: .
v_gene: TRBV6-5
d_gene: TRBD1
CDR3nt: TGTGCCAGCAGTCGAGGGGGACAGGGGACCGGGGAGCTGTTTTTT
CDR3aa: CASSRGGQGTGELFF

j_gene: TRBJ2-3
abundance: .
v_gene: TRBV7-3
d_gene: .
CDR3nt: TGTGCCAGCAGCCTACAGGGCAGCACAGATACGCAGTATTTT
CDR3aa: CASSLQGSTDTQYF

j_gene: TRBJ2-7
abundance: .
v_gene: TRBV7-9
d_gene: .
CDR3nt: TGTGCCAGCAGCTTACAGGGGATCTACGAGCAGTACTTC
CDR3aa: CASSLQGIYEQYF

j_gene: TRBJ2-2
abundance: .
v_gene: TRBV30
d_gene: .
CDR3nt: TGTGCCTGGAGTGTAACAGGGTTGAACACCGGGGAGCTGTTTTTT
CDR3aa: CAWSVTGLNTGELFF

j_gene: TRBJ2-7
abundance: .
v_gene: TRBV29-1
d_gene: TRBD1
CDR3nt: TGCAGCGTTGGTGGGACAGGGCGGGAGCAGTACTTC
CDR3aa: CSVGGTGREQYF

j_gene: TRBJ2-5
abundance: .
v_gene: TRBV7-6
d_gene: .
CDR3nt: TGTGCCAGCAGCCACCCAGGGCAGGGAAGAGAGACCCAGTACTTC
CDR3aa: CASSHPGQGRETQYF

j_gene: TRBJ1-5
abundance: .
v_gene: TRBV28
d_gene: .
CDR3nt: TGTGCCAGCATAGGGTTTGCAGGGGGCAATCAGCCCCAGCATTTT
CDR3aa: CASIGFAGGNQPQHF

j_gene: TRBJ2-2
abundance: .
v_gene: TRBV10-3
d_gene: .
CDR3nt: TGTGCCATCAGCCCTGTGGGGGCCGGCACCGGGGAGCTGTTTTTT
CDR3aa: CAISPVGAGTGELFF

j_gene: TRBJ1-5
abundance: .
v_gene: TRBV12-5
d_gene: .
CDR3nt: TGTGCTAGTGGTTTGGGACACAAAAATAGCAATCAGCCCCAGCATTTT
CDR3aa: CASGLGHKNSNQPQHF

j_gene: TRBJ1-2
abundance: .
v_gene: TRBV18
d_gene: TRBD1
CDR3nt: TGTGCCAGCTCGACCACACAGGGGGAAGGTGGCTACACCTTC
CDR3aa: CASSTTQGEGGYTF

j_gene: TRBJ1-5
abundance: .
v_gene: TRBV30
d_gene: TRBD1
CDR3nt: TGTGCCTGGAGTGCTAAAGTGACAGGGAGGTACCAGCCCCAGCATTTT
CDR3aa: CAWSAKVTGRYQPQHF

j_gene: TRBJ1-5
abundance: .
v_gene: TRBV7-9
d_gene: TRBD1
CDR3nt: TGTGCCAGCAGCCCGGGACAGGGTGAAACTCAGCCCCAGCATTTT
CDR3aa: CASSPGQGETQPQHF

j_gene: TRBJ1-1
abundance: .
v_gene: TRBV2
d_gene: TRBD1
CDR3nt: TGTGCCAGCAGTGGGAGGGCAGGGGGAAACACTGAAGCTTTCTTT
CDR3aa: CASSGRAGGNTEAFF

j_gene: TRBJ2-1
abundance: once
v_gene: TRBV27
d_gene: TRBD1
CDR3nt: TGTGCCAGCAGTTTCGAGGGGGCGCGTTACAATGAGCAGTTCTTC
CDR3aa: CASSFEGARYNEQFF

j_gene: TRBJ1-5
abundance: .
v_gene: TRBV5-1
d_gene: .
CDR3nt: TGCGCCAGCAGCTTGGGAGGAGGCAATCAGCCCCAGCATTTT
CDR3aa: CASSLGGGNQPQHF

j_gene: TRBJ1-2
abundance: few
v_gene: TRBV30
d_gene: TRBD1
CDR3nt: TGTGCCTGGATTAAACAGGGGATGGGGGGCTACACCTTC
CDR3aa: CAWIKQGMGGYTF

j_gene: TRBJ2-1
abundance: .
v_gene: TRBV4-3
d_gene: TRBD1
CDR3nt: TGCGCCAGCAGCCGAGACAGGGGAGCCTACAATGAGCAGTTCTTC
CDR3aa: CASSRDRGAYNEQFF

j_gene: TRBJ1-1
abundance: .
v_gene: TRBV5-4
d_gene: TRBD1
CDR3nt: TGTGCCAGCAGCTCCGGGACAGGGGGCGACACTGAAGCTTTCTTT
CDR3aa: CASSSGTGGDTEAFF

j_gene: TRBJ1-1
abundance: .
v_gene: TRBV7-2
d_gene: TRBD1
CDR3nt: TGTGCCAGCAGCTTAGTTCAGGGGGCGAACACTGAAGCTTTCTTT
CDR3aa: CASSLVQGANTEAFF

j_gene: TRBJ2-2
abundance: .
v_gene: TRBV27
d_gene: .
CDR3nt: TGTGCCAGCAGTTTATCACTAGCCGGCACCGGGGAGCTGTTTTTT
CDR3aa: CASSLSLAGTGELFF

j_gene: TRBJ1-2
abundance: .
v_gene: TRBV7-2
d_gene: TRBD1
CDR3nt: TGTGCCAGCAGCCCAATGGGACAGGGGTTTGAGGGCTACACCTTC
CDR3aa: CASSPMGQGFEGYTF